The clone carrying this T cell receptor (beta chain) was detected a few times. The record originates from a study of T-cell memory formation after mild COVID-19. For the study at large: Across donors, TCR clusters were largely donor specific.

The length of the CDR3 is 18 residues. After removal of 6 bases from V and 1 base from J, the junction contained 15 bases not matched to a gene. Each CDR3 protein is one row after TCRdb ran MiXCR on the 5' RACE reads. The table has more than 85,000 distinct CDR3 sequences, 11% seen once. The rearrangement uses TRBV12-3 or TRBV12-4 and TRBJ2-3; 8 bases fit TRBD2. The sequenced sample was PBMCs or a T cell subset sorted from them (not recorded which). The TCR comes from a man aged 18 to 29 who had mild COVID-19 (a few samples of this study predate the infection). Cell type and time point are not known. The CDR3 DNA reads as TGTGCCAGCAGCCTGTCGGGGGGGTCGCGGGGGCGCACAGATACGCAGTATTTT. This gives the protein CASSLSGGSRGRTDTQYF.